This section outlines one T cell receptor beta chain sequence together with its context. The data were taken from a study of blood T cell repertoires in COVID-19. Trimming pared 8 bases from V and 0 bases from J, leaving 10 bases between. Per the germline V gene, CDR1 is SNHLY and CDR2 is FYNNEI. CDR3 length equals 13 residues. Study processing details: Cell counts per sample came from amplifying reference gene primers. Measured with immunoSEQ multiplex PCR; TCRdb has only the in-frame clones, and not every one. The D gene and trimming were derived from the DNA, and the V and J assignments and clone size from that table. Among fewer than 250,000 clones listed, about 86% were seen once.

The sequence was collected from a woman aged 70-85 years with acute or convalescent COVID-19. Sequencing input: peripheral blood. The gene calls are TRBV2 and TRBJ1-1, with D maybe TRBD1 (6 bases). CDR3 nucleotide sequence: TGTGCCAGCGATGGACAGCTGAACACTGAAGCTTTCTTT. This encodes CASDGQLNTEAFF. Full variable domain (remainder filled in from reference TRBV2 and TRBJ1-1): EPEVTQTPSHQVTQMGQEVILRCVPISNHLYFYWYRQILGQKVEFLVSFYNNEISEKSEIFDDQFSVERPDGSNFTLKIRSTKLEDSAMYFCASDGQLNTEAFFGQGTRLTVV.